A selection of T cell receptor beta chains follows, all from one sample in a study of blood T cells in healthy people across ages. One entry per CDR3 protein, called by TCRdb with MiXCR from the 5' RACE reads. The sample has 500,000 to 600,000 distinct CDR3 sequences, 25% to 30% seen once. The source material was blood. The receptors shown here come from an older woman in good health. The CDR3 runs from the conserved cysteine through the conserved F or W. The D gene is left open where the match is weak. Expanded clones get a size class; other rows say once, few or many, or leave the size out.

size | J | D | V | CDR3 | DNA
few | TRBJ1-6 | - | TRBV12-3/TRBV12-4 | CASSPRYNSPLHF | TGTGCCAGCAGTCCCCGTTATAATTCACCCCTCCACTTT
- | TRBJ2-6 | TRBD1 | TRBV14 | CASSQLTGQGSGANVLTF | TGTGCCAGCAGCCAATTGACAGGACAGGGCTCTGGGGCCAACGTCCTGACTTTC
- | TRBJ1-3 | - | TRBV5-1 | CASSLVGGQNSGNTIYF | TGCGCCAGCAGCTTGGTTGGGGGACAAAACTCTGGAAACACCATATATTTT
few | TRBJ2-1 | TRBD1 | TRBV20-1 | CSAPESRTGLRNEQFF | TGCAGTGCACCCGAATCCAGGACAGGGTTACGAAATGAGCAGTTCTTC
- | TRBJ2-7 | TRBD2 | TRBV11-2 | CASSLSVASAGVVYEQYF | TGTGCCAGCAGCTTATCCGTTGCGAGCGCGGGGGTGGTCTACGAGCAGTACTTC
few | TRBJ1-6 | - | TRBV4-3 | CASSQEHRRNSPLHF | TGCGCCAGCAGCCAAGAGCACAGGAGAAATTCACCCCTCCACTTT
few | TRBJ2-3 | - | TRBV20-1 | CSASRAGPSTDTQYF | TGCAGTGCTAGTAGAGCGGGCCCTAGCACAGATACGCAGTATTTT
- | TRBJ1-2 | TRBD1 | TRBV25-1 | CASANAGTGGSYGYTF | TGTGCCAGCGCAAACGCGGGGACAGGGGGCTCCTATGGCTACACCTTC
- | TRBJ2-5 | TRBD1 | TRBV29-1 | CSVELVQGAEEQYF | TGCAGCGTTGAGTTAGTACAGGGGGCCGAAGAGCAGTACTTC
- | TRBJ2-7 | TRBD2 | TRBV7-2 | CASSLRGHSGDLYEQYF | TGTGCCAGCAGCTTAAGGGGCCATAGCGGGGACCTTTACGAGCAGTACTTC
once | TRBJ1-4 | - | TRBV3-1 | CASSQGWRAGNSNEKLFF | TGTGCCAGCAGCCAAGGGTGGAGAGCGGGAAACTCTAATGAAAAACTGTTTTTT
- | TRBJ1-1 | - | TRBV12-3/TRBV12-4 | CASSQGGGSGAEAFF | TGTGCCAGCAGCCAGGGTGGGGGGAGTGGAGCTGAAGCTTTCTTT
- | TRBJ2-5 | TRBD1 | TRBV5-1 | CASTSTGQGRETQYF | TGCGCCAGCACCTCGACGGGACAGGGGAGAGAGACCCAGTACTTC
- | TRBJ2-1 | TRBD1 | TRBV20-1 | CSASSGTGGNNEQFF | TGCAGTGCCAGCTCCGGGACAGGGGGCAACAATGAGCAGTTCTTC
few | TRBJ2-5 | - | TRBV6-6 | CASSSASGPSEQYF | TGTGCCAGCAGTTCAGCAAGCGGTCCGTCAGAGCAGTACTTC
- | TRBJ1-2 | - | TRBV9 | CASSVGAATNYGYTF | TGTGCCAGCAGCGTAGGGGCAGCTACTAACTATGGCTACACCTTC
many | TRBJ2-1 | TRBD1 | TRBV4-3 | CASSQVWTGEDEQFF | TGCGCCAGCAGCCAAGTTTGGACAGGGGAGGATGAGCAGTTCTTC
- | TRBJ2-1 | TRBD2 | TRBV14 | CASSKTGTSGRSYNEQFF | TGTGCCAGCAGCAAAACCGGGACTAGCGGGAGGTCCTACAATGAGCAGTTCTTC
few | TRBJ1-2 | TRBD1 | TRBV20-1 | CSATRQGWGGYTF | TGCAGTGCTACAAGACAGGGGTGGGGTGGCTACACCTTC
- | TRBJ1-4 | - | TRBV15 | CATSRDFQGRVTFNEKLFF | TGTGCCACCAGCAGAGATTTCCAGGGGCGCGTGACCTTTAATGAAAAACTGTTTTTT
- | TRBJ2-6 | - | TRBV7-2 | CASSYNRYSGANVLTF | TGTGCCAGCAGCTATAACAGATACTCTGGGGCCAACGTCCTGACTTTC
- | TRBJ2-7 | - | TRBV20-1 | CSARDSHRTGSYEQYF | TGCAGTGCTAGAGATTCCCATCGTACAGGATCCTACGAGCAGTACTTC
- | TRBJ2-3 | - | TRBV15 | CATSRSTADTQYF | TGTGCCACCAGCAGATCGACTGCAGATACGCAGTATTTT
once | TRBJ2-4 | - | TRBV6-6 | CASSYNLAAGAKNIQYF | TGTGCCAGCAGTTACAATCTGGCAGCAGGGGCCAAAAACATTCAGTACTTC
few | TRBJ2-7 | TRBD2 | TRBV6-7 | CASSGGLTSYEQYF | TGTGCCAGCAGTGGGGGACTAACCTCCTACGAGCAGTACTTC
- | TRBJ1-1 | TRBD1 | TRBV24-1 | CATSDSGQGAKAFF | TGTGCCACCAGTGACTCTGGACAGGGGGCGAAAGCTTTCTTT